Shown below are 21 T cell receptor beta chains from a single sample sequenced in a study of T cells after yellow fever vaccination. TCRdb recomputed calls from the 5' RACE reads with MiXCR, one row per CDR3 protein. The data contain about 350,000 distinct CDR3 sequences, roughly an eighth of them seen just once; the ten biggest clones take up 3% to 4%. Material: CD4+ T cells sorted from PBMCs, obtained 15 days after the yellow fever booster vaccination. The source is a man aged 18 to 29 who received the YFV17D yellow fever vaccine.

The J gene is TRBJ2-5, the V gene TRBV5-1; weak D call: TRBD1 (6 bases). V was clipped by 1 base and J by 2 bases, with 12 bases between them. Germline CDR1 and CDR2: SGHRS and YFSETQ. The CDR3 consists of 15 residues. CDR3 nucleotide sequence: TGCGCCAGCAGCTTGACAGGGTTGGGACAAGAGACCCAGTACTTC. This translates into CASSLTGLGQETQYF.

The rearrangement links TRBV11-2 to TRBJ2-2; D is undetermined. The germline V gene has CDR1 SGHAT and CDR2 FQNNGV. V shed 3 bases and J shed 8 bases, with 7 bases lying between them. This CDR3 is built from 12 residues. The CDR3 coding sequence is TGTGCCAGCAGCTTTGATTGGGGGGAGCTGTTTTTT. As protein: CASSFDWGELFF.

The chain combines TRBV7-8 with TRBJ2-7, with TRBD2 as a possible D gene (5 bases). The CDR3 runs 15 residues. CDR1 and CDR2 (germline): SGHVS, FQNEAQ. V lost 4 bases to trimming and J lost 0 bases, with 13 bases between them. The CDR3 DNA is TGTGCCAGCAGCTCAAAAGGACTCCGCTCCTACGAGCAGTACGTC. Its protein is CASSSKGLRSYEQYV.

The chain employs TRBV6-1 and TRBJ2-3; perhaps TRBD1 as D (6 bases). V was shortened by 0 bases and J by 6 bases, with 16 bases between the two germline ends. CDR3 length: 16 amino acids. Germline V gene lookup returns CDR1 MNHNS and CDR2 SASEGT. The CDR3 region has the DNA TGTGCCAGCAGTGAAGCTTTCCGGACTGGGGGCGATACGCAGTATTTT. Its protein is CASSEAFRTGGDTQYF.

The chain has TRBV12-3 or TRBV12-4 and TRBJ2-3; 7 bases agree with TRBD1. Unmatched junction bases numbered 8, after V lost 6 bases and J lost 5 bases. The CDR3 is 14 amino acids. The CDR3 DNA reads TGTGCCAGCAGCCACTACAGGGGCAAAGATACGCAGTATTTT. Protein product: CASSHYRGKDTQYF.

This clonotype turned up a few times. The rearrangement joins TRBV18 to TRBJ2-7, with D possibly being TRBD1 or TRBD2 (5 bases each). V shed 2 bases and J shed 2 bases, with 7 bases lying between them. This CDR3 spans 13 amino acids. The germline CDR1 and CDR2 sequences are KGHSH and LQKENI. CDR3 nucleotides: TGTGCCAGCTCACCAGGGGACCCCTACGAGCAGTACTTC. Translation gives CASSPGDPYEQYF.

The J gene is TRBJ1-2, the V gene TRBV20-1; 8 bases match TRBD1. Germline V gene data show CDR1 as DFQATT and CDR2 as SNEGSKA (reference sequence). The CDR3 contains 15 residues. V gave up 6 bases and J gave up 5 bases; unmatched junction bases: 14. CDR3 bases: TGCAGTGCCCCGGACAGGGACAGCCTTTCATATGGCTACACCTTC. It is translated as CSAPDRDSLSYGYTF.

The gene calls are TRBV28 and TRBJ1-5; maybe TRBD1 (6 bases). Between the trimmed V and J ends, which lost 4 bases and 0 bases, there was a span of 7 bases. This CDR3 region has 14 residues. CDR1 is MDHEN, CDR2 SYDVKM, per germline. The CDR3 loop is CASSSDSSNQPQHF. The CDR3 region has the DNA TGTGCCAGCAGTTCGGACAGTAGCAATCAGCCCCAGCATTTT.

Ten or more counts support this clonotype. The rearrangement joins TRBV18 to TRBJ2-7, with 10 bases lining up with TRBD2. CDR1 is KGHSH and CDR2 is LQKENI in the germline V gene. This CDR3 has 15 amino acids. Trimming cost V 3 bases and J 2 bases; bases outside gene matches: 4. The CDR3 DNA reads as TGTGCCAGCTCACCTAGCGGGGGGCCCGCCTACGAGCAGTACTTC. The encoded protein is CASSPSGGPAYEQYF.

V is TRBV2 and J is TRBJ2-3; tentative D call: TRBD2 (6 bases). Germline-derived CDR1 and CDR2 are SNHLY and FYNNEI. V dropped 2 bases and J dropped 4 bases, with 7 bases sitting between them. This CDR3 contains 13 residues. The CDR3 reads CASSETSSDTQYF. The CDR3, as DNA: TGTGCCAGCAGTGAAACTAGCTCAGATACGCAGTATTTT. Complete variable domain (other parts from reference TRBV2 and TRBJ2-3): EPEVTQTPSHQVTQMGQEVILRCVPISNHLYFYWYRQILGQKVEFLVSFYNNEISEKSEIFDDQFSVERPDGSNFTLKIRSTKLEDSAMYFCASSETSSDTQYFGPGTRLTVL.

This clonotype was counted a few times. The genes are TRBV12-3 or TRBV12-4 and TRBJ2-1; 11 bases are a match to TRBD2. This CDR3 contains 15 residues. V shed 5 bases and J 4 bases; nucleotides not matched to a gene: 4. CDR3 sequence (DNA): TGTGCCAGCAGTAAAACTAGCGGGAGTTACAATGAGCAGTTCTTC. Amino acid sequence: CASSKTSGSYNEQFF.

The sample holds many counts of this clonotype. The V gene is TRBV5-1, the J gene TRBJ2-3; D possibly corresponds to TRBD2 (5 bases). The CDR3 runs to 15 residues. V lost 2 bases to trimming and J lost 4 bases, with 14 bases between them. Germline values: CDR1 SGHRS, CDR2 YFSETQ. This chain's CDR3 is CASSLRGNYPDTQYF. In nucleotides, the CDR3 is TGCGCCAGCAGCTTAAGAGGGAATTATCCAGATACGCAGTATTTT.

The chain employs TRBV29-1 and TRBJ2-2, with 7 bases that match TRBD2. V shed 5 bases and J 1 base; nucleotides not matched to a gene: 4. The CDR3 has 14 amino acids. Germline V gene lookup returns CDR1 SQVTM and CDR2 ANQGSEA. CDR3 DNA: TGCAGCGTTACTCAGCGGGGGAACACCGGGGAGCTGTTTTTT. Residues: CSVTQRGNTGELFF.

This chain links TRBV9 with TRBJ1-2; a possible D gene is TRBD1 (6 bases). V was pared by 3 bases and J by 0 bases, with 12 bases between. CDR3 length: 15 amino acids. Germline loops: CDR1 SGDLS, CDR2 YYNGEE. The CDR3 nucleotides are TGTGCCAGCAGCGCAGGGGCAGGAGCTAACTATGGCTACACCTTC. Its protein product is CASSAGAGANYGYTF. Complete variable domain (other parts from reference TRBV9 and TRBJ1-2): DSGVTQTPKHLITATGQRVTLRCSPRSGDLSVYWYQQSLDQGLQFLIQYYNGEERAKGNILERFSAQQFPDLHSELNLSSLELGDSALYFCASSAGAGANYGYTFGSGTRLTVV.

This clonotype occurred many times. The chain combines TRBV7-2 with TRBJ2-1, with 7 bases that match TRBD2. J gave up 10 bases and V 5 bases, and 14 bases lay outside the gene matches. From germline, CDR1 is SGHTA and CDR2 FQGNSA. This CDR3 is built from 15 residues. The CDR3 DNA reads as TGTGCCAGCAGCCCCCAAGGAGCGGGGAGGGGAGAGCAGTTCTTC. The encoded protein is CASSPQGAGRGEQFF.

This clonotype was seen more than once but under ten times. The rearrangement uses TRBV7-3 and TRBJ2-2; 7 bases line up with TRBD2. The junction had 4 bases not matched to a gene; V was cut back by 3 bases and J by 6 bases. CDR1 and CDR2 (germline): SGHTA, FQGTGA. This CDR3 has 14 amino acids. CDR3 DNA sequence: TGTGCCAGCAGCTTCGGGGGGATGGCCGGGGAGCTGTTTTTT. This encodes CASSFGGMAGELFF.

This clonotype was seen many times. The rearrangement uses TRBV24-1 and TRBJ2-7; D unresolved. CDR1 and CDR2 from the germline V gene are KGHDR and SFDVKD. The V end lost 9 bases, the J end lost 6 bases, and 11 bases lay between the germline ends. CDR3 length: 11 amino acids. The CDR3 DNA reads TGTGCCACCCCCCCTCTCGGCGAGCAGTACGTC. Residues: CATPPLGEQYV.

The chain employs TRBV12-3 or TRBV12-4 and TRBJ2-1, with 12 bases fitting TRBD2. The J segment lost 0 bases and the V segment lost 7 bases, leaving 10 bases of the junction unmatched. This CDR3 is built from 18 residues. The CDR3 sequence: CASTQTSGGVSSYNEQFF. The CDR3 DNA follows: TGTGCCAGCACCCAGACTAGCGGGGGCGTCAGCTCCTACAATGAGCAGTTCTTC.

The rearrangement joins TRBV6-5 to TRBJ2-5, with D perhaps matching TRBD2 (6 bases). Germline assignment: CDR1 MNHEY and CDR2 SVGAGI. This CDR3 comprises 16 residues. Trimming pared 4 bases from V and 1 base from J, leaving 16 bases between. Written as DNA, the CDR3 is TGTGCCAGCAGTTTCTGGGAGGTAGGGGTCCAAGAGACCCAGTACTTC. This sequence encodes CASSFWEVGVQETQYF.

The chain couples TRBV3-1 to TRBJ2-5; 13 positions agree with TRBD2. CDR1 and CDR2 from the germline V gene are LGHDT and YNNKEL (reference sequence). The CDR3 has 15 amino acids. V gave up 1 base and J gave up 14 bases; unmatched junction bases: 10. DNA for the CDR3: TGTGCCAGCAGCCAAGCCTACGGGACTAGCGGGGTGGCCTACTTC. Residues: CASSQAYGTSGVAYF.

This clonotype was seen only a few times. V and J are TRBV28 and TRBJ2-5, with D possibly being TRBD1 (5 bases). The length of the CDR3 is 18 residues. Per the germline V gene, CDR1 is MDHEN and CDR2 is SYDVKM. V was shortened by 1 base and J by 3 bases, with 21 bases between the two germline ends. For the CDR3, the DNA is TGTGCCAGCAGTTTATTTTTTTCGGGCTGGGGCAGGGAAGAGACCCAGTACTTC. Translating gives CASSLFFSGWGREETQYF.